Below, one TCR beta chain is given with its context. Repertoires were generated with immunoSEQ multiplex PCR, while TCRdb's copy carries only in-frame clones and drops some. Of 150,000 or so clones detected, 93% appear once; the ten largest clones hold around 2.2%. The record originates from a study of control samples from healthy donors and cancer patients. Germline CDR1 reads MDHEN; CDR2 reads SYDVKM. This CDR3 comprises 13 residues. Trimming shortened V by 5 bases and J by 7 bases, and 14 bases separated the two germline ends. The V and J genes are TRBV28 and TRBJ1-2, with D possibly being TRBD1 (6 bases). This sequence originates from a middle-aged man in good health. Source material: blood. DNA for the CDR3: TGTGCCAGCAGTCGAAACAGGGAACGTGGCTACACCTTC. It is translated as CASSRNRERGYTF.